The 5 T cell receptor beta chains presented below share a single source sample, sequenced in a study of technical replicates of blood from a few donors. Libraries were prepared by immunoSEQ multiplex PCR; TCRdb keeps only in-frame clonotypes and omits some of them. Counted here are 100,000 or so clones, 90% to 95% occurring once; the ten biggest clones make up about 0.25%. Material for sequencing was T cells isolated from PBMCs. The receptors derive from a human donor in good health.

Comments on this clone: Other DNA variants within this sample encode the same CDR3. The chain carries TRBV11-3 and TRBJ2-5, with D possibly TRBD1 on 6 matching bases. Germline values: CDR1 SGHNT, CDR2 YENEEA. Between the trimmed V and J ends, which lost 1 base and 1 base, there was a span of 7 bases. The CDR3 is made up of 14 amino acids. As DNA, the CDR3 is TGTGCCAGCAGCTTAGGGGGGCTCCAAGAGACCCAGTACTTC. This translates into CASSLGGLQETQYF.

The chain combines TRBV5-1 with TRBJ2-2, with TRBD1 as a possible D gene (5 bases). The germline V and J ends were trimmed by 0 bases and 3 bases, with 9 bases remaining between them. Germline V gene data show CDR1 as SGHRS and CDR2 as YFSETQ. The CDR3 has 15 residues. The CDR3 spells CASSLDGRDTGELFF. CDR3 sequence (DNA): TGCGCCAGCAGCTTGGATGGCAGGGACACCGGGGAGCTGTTTTTT.

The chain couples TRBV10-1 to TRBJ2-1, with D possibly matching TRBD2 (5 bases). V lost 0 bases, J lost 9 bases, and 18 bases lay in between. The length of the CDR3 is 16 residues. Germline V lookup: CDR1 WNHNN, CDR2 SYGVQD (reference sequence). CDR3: CASSESPAATGSEQFF. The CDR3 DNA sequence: TGCGCCAGCAGTGAGTCTCCTGCGGCCACGGGGAGTGAGCAGTTCTTC.

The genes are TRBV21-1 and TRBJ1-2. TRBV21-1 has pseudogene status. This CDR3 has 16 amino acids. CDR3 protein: CASSKDGRRANYGYTF. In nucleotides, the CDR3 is TGTGCCAGCAGCAAAGATGGGCGGCGGGCTAACTATGGCTACACCTTC.

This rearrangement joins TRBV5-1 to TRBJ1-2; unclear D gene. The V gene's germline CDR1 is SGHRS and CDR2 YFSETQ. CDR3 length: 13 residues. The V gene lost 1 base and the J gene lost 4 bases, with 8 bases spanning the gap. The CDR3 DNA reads TGCGCCAGCAGCTTGCAAAGCATCTATGGCTACACCTTC. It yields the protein CASSLQSIYGYTF.